The source of this T cell receptor beta chain is a study of cytomegalovirus exposure and HLA in healthy donors. The sample holds a few counts of this clone. The PCR used 60 Vbeta and 13 Jbeta primers. Repertoires were generated with immunoSEQ multiplex PCR, while TCRdb's copy carries only in-frame clones and drops some. The table has some 160,000 clones, approximately 68% seen once; the top ten hold about 4.7%. The receptor's source is a man in his 60s in good health and CMV-seronegative. The sample was PBMCs.

CDR3 protein: CASSDGAGRDTQYF. The CDR3 bases are TGTGCCAGCAGTGACGGAGCGGGAAGGGATACGCAGTATTTT. The chain uses TRBV2 and TRBJ2-3; TRBD2 matches at 7 bases. The CDR3 is 14 amino acids. V lost 3 bases, J lost 6 bases, and 6 bases stayed unmatched. CDR1 and CDR2 from the germline V gene are SNHLY and FYNNEI. Full variable domain (remainder filled in from reference TRBV2 and TRBJ2-3): EPEVTQTPSHQVTQMGQEVILRCVPISNHLYFYWYRQILGQKVEFLVSFYNNEISEKSEIFDDQFSVERPDGSNFTLKIRSTKLEDSAMYFCASSDGAGRDTQYFGPGTRLTVL.